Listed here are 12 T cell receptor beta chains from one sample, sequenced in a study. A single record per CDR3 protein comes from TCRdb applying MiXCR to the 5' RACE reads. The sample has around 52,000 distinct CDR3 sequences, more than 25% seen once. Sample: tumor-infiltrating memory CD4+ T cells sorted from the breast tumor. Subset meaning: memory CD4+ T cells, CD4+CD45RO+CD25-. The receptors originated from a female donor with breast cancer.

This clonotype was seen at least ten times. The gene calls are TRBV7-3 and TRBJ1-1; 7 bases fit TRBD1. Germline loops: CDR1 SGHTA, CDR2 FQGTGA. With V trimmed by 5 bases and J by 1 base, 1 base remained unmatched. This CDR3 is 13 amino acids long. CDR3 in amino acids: CASSRQGNTEAFF. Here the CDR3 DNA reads TGTGCCAGCAGCCGACAGGGGAACACTGAAGCTTTCTTT.

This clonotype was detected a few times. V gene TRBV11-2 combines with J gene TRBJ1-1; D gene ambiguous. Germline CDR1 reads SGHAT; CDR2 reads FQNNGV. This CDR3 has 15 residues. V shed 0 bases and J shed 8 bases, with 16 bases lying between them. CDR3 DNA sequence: TGTGCCAGCAGCTTAGATAGCGGCCCACCGAGAGAAGCTTTCTTT. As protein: CASSLDSGPPREAFF.

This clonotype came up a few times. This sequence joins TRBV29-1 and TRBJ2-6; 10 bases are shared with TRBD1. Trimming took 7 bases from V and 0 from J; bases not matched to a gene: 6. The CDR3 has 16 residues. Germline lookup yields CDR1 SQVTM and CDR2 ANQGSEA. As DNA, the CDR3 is TGCAGCGCCTGGGACAGGGGTAGCTCTGGGGCCAACGTCCTGACTTTC. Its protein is CSAWDRGSSGANVLTF.

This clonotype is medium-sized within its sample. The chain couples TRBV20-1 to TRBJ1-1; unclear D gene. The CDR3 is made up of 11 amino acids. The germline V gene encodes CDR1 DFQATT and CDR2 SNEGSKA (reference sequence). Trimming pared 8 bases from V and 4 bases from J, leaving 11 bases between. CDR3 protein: CSTRIGTEAFF. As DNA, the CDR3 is TGCAGTACCAGGATCGGCACTGAAGCTTTCTTT.

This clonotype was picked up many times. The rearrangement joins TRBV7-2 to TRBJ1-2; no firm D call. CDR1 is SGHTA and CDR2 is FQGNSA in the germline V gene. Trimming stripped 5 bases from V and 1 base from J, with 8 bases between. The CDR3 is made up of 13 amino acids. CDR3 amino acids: CASSPDINYGYTF. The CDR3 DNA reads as TGTGCCAGCAGCCCCGACATTAACTATGGCTACACCTTC.

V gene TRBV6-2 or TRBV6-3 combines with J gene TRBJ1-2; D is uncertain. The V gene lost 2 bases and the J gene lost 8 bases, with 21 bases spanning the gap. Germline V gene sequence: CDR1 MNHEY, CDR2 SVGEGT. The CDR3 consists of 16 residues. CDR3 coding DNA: TGTGCCAGCAGTTACCCCCCCCGACGGTTGATGGGAGGCTACACCTTC. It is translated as CASSYPPRRLMGGYTF.

The CDR3 DNA sequence: TGTGCCAGCAGTTACTCGGCGGGGGATCAGCCCCAGCATTTT. This translates into CASSYSAGDQPQHF. The chain carries TRBV6-2 or TRBV6-3 and TRBJ1-5, with D possibly matching TRBD1 (5 bases). Germline V CDR1 and CDR2: MNHEY, SVGEGT. The CDR3 sequence is 14 residues long. The V end was cut by 0 bases, the J end by 5 bases, with 8 bases between.

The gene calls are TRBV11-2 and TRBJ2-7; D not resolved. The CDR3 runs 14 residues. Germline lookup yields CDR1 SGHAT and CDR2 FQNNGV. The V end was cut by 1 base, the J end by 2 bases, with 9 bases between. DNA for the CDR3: TGTGCCAGCAGCTTAGGCGCCAGAACCTACGAGCAGTACTTC. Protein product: CASSLGARTYEQYF.

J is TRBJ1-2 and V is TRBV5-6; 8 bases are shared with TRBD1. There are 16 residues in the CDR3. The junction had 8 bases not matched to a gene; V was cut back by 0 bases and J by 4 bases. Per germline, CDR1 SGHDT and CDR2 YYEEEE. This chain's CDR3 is CASSLVTPQGGYGYTF. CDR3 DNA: TGTGCCAGCAGCTTGGTAACGCCACAGGGGGGCTATGGCTACACCTTC.

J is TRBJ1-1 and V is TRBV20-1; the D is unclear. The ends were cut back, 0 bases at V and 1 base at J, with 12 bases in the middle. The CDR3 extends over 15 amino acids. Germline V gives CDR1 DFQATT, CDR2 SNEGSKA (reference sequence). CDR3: CSARDLKVGNTEAFF. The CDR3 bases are TGCAGTGCTAGAGATCTAAAGGTCGGGAACACTGAAGCTTTCTTT.

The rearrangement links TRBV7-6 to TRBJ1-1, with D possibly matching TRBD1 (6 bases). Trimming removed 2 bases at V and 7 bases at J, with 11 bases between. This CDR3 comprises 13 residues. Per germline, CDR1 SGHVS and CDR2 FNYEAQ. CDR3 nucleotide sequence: TGTGCCAGCAGCTTACACATCAGGGGTGAAGCTTTCTTT. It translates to CASSLHIRGEAFF.

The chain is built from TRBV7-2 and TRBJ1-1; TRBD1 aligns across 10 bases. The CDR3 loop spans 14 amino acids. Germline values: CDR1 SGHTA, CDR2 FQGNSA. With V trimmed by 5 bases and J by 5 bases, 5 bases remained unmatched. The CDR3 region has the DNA TGTGCCAGCAGCCCCGACAGGGGGCGAACTGAAGCTTTCTTT. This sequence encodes CASSPDRGRTEAFF.